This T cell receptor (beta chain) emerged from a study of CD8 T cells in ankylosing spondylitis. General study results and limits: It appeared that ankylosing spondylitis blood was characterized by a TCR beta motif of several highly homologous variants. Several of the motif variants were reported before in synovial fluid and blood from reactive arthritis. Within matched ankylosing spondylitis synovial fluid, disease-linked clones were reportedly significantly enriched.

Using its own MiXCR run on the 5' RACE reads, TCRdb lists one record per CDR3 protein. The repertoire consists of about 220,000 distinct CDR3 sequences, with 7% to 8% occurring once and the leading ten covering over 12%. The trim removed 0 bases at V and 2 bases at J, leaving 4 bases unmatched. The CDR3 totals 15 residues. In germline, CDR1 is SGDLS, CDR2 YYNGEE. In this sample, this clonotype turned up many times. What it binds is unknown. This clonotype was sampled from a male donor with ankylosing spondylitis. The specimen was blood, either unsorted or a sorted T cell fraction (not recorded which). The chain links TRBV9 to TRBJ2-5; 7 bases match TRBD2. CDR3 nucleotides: TGTGCCAGCAGCGTAGATTCTAGCGGTCAAGAGACCCAGTACTTC. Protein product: CASSVDSSGQETQYF.